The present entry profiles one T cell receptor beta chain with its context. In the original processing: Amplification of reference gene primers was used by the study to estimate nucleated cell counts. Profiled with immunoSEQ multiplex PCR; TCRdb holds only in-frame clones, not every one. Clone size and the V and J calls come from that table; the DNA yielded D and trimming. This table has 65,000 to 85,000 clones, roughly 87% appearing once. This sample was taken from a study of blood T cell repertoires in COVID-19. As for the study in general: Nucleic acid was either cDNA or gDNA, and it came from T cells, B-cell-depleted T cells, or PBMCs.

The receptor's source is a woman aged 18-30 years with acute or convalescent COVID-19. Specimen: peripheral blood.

CDR3 DNA sequence: TGTGCCACCAGTAGCGGGAGCTCAGAGACCCAGTACTTC. Amino acid sequence: CATSSGSSETQYF. The V gene is TRBV15, the J gene TRBJ2-5; 9 nucleotides line up with TRBD2. The CDR3 covers 13 residues. Germline-derived CDR1 and CDR2 are LNHNV and YYDKDF (reference sequence). After removal of 6 bases from V and 4 bases from J, the junction contained 3 bases not matched to a gene.